This T cell receptor beta chain is drawn from a study of OX40 agonist ivuxolimab in advanced cancers. Study-level results: Among patients with partial responses at 0.1-3.0 mg/kg, clonal expansion was among the lowest.

About this clone itself: Its antigen remains unidentified.

Sequencing used immunoSEQ multiplex PCR; TCRdb keeps in-frame clones, though not all of them. The sample yields around 100,000 clones, under 95% seen once. This CDR3 has 14 amino acids. Germline V gene lookup returns CDR1 SEHNR and CDR2 FQNEAQ (reference sequence). Between the trimmed V and J ends, which lost 5 bases and 4 bases, there was a span of 14 bases. The source was CD4+ or CD8+ T cells sorted from blood, collected in a trial of the OX40 agonist ivuxolimab. The receptor comes from an adult with an advanced solid tumor such as melanoma, head and neck, liver or kidney cancer. V and J are TRBV7-9 and TRBJ1-2; D perhaps matches TRBD1 (6 bases). Here the CDR3 reads CASSPGVYSYGYTF. The CDR3 DNA follows: TGTGCCAGCAGCCCAGGGGTTTATAGCTATGGCTACACCTTC.